This T cell receptor beta chain was sequenced during a study of T-cell reconstitution after alpha-beta-depleted transplantation in children. In the case of this clonotype: Its antigen is currently unknown.

Using unique molecular identifiers, the investigators prepared the TCRbeta library. TCRdb used MiXCR to reprocess the PCR reads, holding one entry per CDR3 protein. The sample shows 97,000 or so distinct CDR3 sequences, approximately 5.4% of them seen only once. Findings and limits, study-wide: Several hundred rapidly expanded clones from non-depleted graft cells reportedly supplied alpha-beta T cells about two months post-transplant.

This specimen was PBMCs, mostly from graft donor cells, taken 60 days after TCRalphabeta/CD19-depleted stem cell transplant. The TCR was taken from a female patient under 10 years old who had a stem cell transplant for Fanconi anemia, so the T cells may come from the graft donor.

This CDR3 reads CASSKQGQEGYTF. In DNA form, the CDR3 reads TGTGCCAGCAGTAAACAGGGTCAAGAGGGCTACACCTTC. V gene TRBV12-3 or TRBV12-4 combines with J gene TRBJ1-2; D may be TRBD1 (6 bases). Trimming left V 5 bases short and J 8 bases short, with 15 bases between. The CDR3 has 13 residues.